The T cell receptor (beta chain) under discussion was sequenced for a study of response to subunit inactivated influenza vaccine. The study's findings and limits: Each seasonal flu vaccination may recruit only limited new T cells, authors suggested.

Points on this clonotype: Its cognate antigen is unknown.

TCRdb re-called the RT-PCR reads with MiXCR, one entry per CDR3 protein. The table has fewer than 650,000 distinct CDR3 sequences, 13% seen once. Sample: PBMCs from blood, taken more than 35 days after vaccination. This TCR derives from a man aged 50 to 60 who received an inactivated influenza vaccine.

DNA of the CDR3: TGTGCCAGCAGCTTAGAGAGGACAGAAAAACTGTTTTTT. It yields the protein CASSLERTEKLFF. The chain uses TRBV11-2 and TRBJ1-4, with D maybe TRBD1 (5 bases). The CDR3 runs to 13 residues. Trimming took off 0 bases at V and 8 bases at J, with 7 bases between the two ends. The germline CDR1 and CDR2 sequences are SGHAT and FQNNGV.